The clone carrying this T cell receptor beta chain was counted once. The antigen remains undetermined. A multiplex PCR was run with 60 Vbeta primers and 13 Jbeta primers. Only in-frame clones appear in the TCRdb table, and some are missing; sequencing was by immunoSEQ multiplex PCR. Of some 120,000 clones listed, 73% are singletons. The data derive from a study of cytomegalovirus exposure and HLA in healthy donors. Study conclusions and caveats: The dataset shows that most TCR sequences were rare, while some public TCRs occurred in many donors.

Trimming stripped 0 bases from V and 10 bases from J, with 9 bases between. CDR1 LNHNV and CDR2 YYDKDF come from the germline V gene (reference sequence). The CDR3 has 12 residues. Sequencing used PBMCs. The sequence came from a man aged 60 to 69 in good health and CMV-seropositive. The chain joins TRBV15 to TRBJ1-1; D remains ambiguous. CDR3 sequence (DNA): TGTGCCACCAGCAGAGACGCGGTAGTAGCTTTCTTT. Its protein is CATSRDAVVAFF.